Below are 17 T cell receptor beta chains sequenced from a single sample in a study of cytomegalovirus exposure and HLA in healthy donors. The PCR was carried out with 60 Vbeta primers and 13 Jbeta primers. TCRdb's table, derived via immunoSEQ multiplex PCR, lists solely in-frame clones and lacks some. The sample lists about 150,000 clones; 70% to 85% were seen once. The sample taken for sequencing was PBMCs. The receptors here all came from a man aged 25 to 45 in good health and CMV-seronegative.

This chain joins TRBV27 and TRBJ1-1; D may be TRBD1 (6 bases). The germline V and J ends were trimmed by 3 bases and 4 bases, with 12 bases remaining between them. In germline, CDR1 is MNHEY, CDR2 SMNVEV (reference sequence). The CDR3 totals 14 residues. CDR3 sequence (DNA): TGTGCCAGCAGTTTTAGGACAGAGGGCACTGAAGCTTTCTTT. Translation: CASSFRTEGTEAFF.

The V gene is TRBV2, the J gene TRBJ1-4; the D gene is possibly TRBD1 (5 bases). Trimming took 6 bases from V and 0 from J, leaving 14 bases between them. Germline CDR1 and CDR2: SNHLY and FYNNEI. There are 16 residues in the CDR3. Here the CDR3 reads CASSPQGLATNEKLFF. CDR3 DNA: TGTGCCAGCAGCCCCCAGGGCCTAGCAACTAATGAAAAACTGTTTTTT.

The chain carries TRBV5-1 and TRBJ1-2, with a weak D call TRBD1 (6 bases). This CDR3 is 13 amino acids long. Trimming took 2 bases from V and 8 from J, leaving 13 bases between them. The germline CDR1 and CDR2 sequences are SGHRS and YFSETQ. CDR3 loop: CASSLLTGSGYTF. The CDR3 coding sequence is TGCGCCAGCAGCTTACTTACAGGGAGCGGCTACACCTTC.

The rearrangement uses TRBV30 and TRBJ1-3, with D unclear. This CDR3 contains 13 residues. V lost 5 bases to trimming and J lost 0 bases, with 8 bases between them. Germline-derived CDR1 and CDR2 are GTSNPN and SVGIG (reference sequence). The CDR3 loop reads CAWERGSGNTIYF. The DNA of the CDR3 is TGTGCCTGGGAGCGGGGCTCTGGAAACACCATATATTTT. The variable domain in full, completed from reference TRBV30 and TRBJ1-3, reads SQTIHQWPATLVQPVGSPLSLECTVEGTSNPNLYWYRQAAGRGLQLLFYSVGIGQISSEVPQNLSASRPQDRQFILSSKKLLLSDSGFYLCAWERGSGNTIYFGEGSWLTVV.

The rearrangement links TRBV28 to TRBJ1-2, with a possible D match to TRBD1 (6 bases). With 4 bases removed from V and 4 bases from J, the gap between germline ends came to 19 bases. CDR3 size: 16 residues. Germline values: CDR1 MDHEN, CDR2 SYDVKM. The CDR3 sequence: CASSSRGGVIPYGYTF. CDR3 bases: TGTGCCAGCAGTTCCCGGGGGGGCGTCATACCCTATGGCTACACCTTC.

The chain couples TRBV9 to TRBJ2-3, with TRBD1 matching 7 bases. Losses at the gene ends were 4 bases for V and 5 bases for J; bases not matched to a gene: 4. Germline-derived CDR1 and CDR2 are SGDLS and YYNGEE. The CDR3 contains 13 residues. The CDR3 loop reads CASSPPGGDTQYF. The CDR3 bases are TGTGCCAGCAGCCCCCCAGGGGGAGATACGCAGTATTTT.

The genes are TRBV20-1 and TRBJ2-5, with 8 bases lining up with TRBD1. CDR3 size: 11 residues. The junction had 10 bases not matched to a gene; V was cut back by 6 bases and J by 13 bases. Germline CDR1 and CDR2: DFQATT and SNEGSKA (reference sequence). Here the CDR3 reads CSADRQGTGYF. In DNA form, the CDR3 reads TGCAGTGCGGATAGACAGGGGACGGGGTACTTC.

The sample holds a few counts of this clone. This chain connects TRBV19 to TRBJ1-5, with 7 bases that match TRBD1. V shed 7 bases, J shed 5 bases, and the junction held 11 bases outside the gene matches. The CDR3 sequence is 15 residues long. Germline V gene sequence: CDR1 LNHDA, CDR2 SQIVND (reference sequence). CDR3 coding DNA: TGTGCCAGTACCTCTGGAGGGGGCGAAGATCAGCCCCAGCATTTT. Amino acid sequence: CASTSGGGEDQPQHF.

The rearrangement links TRBV19 to TRBJ1-2; tentatively, D is TRBD1 (5 bases). Germline-derived CDR1 and CDR2 are LNHDA and SQIVND (reference sequence). The CDR3 sequence is 16 residues long. Trimming removed 1 base at V and 4 bases at J, with 16 bases between. The CDR3 DNA is TGTGCCAGTAGTATAGGCGGAGGGGTCGACTTCTATGGCTACACCTTC. Translating gives CASSIGGGVDFYGYTF. Full variable domain (rest looked up from reference TRBV19 and TRBJ1-2): DGGITQSPKYLFRKEGQNVTLSCEQNLNHDAMYWYRQDPGQGLRLIYYSQIVNDFQKGDIAEGYSVSREKKESFPLTVTSAQKNPTAFYLCASSIGGGVDFYGYTFGSGTRLTVV.

V usage is TRBV5-6 and J usage is TRBJ1-2; 9 nucleotides line up with TRBD1. V lost 4 bases and J lost 0; bases outside the gene matches: 7. The CDR3 has 16 amino acids. In germline, CDR1 is SGHDT, CDR2 YYEEEE. The CDR3, as DNA: TGTGCCAGCAGCCTGGGACAGGGAGGTCCTAACTATGGCTACACCTTC. This codes for CASSLGQGGPNYGYTF.

V gene TRBV28 combines with J gene TRBJ1-5, with TRBD1 matching 7 bases. The V segment lost 4 bases and the J segment 7 bases; nucleotides outside the gene matches: 10. The germline V gene encodes CDR1 MDHEN and CDR2 SYDVKM. This CDR3 spans 15 amino acids. The CDR3 is CASSSPPGGMQPQHF. In DNA form, the CDR3 reads TGTGCCAGCAGTTCCCCCCCAGGGGGTATGCAGCCCCAGCATTTT.

The chain is built from TRBV5-6 and TRBJ1-5; D gene uncertain. Trimming took 4 bases from V and 4 from J, leaving 12 bases between them. The germline gives CDR1 SGHDT, CDR2 YYEEEE. The CDR3 runs to 14 residues. CDR3 nucleotides: TGTGCCAGCAGCGGGAGCAGATTAAATCAGCCCCAGCATTTT. It is translated as CASSGSRLNQPQHF.

This chain uses TRBV7-5 with TRBJ2-7; no check of the table's D call, TRBD2, against the DNA was made. TRBV7-5 is annotated as a pseudogene. The CDR3 runs to 15 residues. This CDR3 is CARNRKDLDSYEQYF. The CDR3 nucleotides are TGTGCCAGAAATAGGAAGGACTTGGACTCCTACGAGCAGTACTTC.

The rearrangement uses TRBV28 and TRBJ1-1; D gene unclear. The CDR3 has 13 amino acids. The V gene's germline CDR1 is MDHEN and CDR2 SYDVKM. V was pared by 1 base and J by 11 bases, with 14 bases between. The CDR3 bases are TGTGCCAGCAGTTTATCAGCTCCCGGAGGGGCTTTCTTT. The encoded protein is CASSLSAPGGAFF.

This clone was found once. J is TRBJ2-2 and V is TRBV14, with TRBD1 as a possible D gene (6 bases). The CDR3 runs to 13 residues. Between the trimmed V and J ends, which lost 1 base and 8 bases, there was a span of 8 bases. Germline-derived CDR1 and CDR2 are SGHDN and FVKESK. The CDR3 DNA sequence: TGTGCCAGCAGCCAAGCCGGGACAGGGGAGCTGTTTTTT. It is translated as CASSQAGTGELFF.

This rearrangement joins TRBV13 to TRBJ2-3; TRBD2 is a possible D gene (6 bases). Germline V CDR1 and CDR2: PRHDT, FYEKMQ (reference sequence). V dropped 2 bases and J dropped 1 base, with 10 bases sitting between them. The length of the CDR3 is 15 residues. CDR3 residues: CASSLRDSGTDTQYF. CDR3 nucleotides: TGTGCCAGCAGCTTAAGGGACTCGGGCACAGATACGCAGTATTTT.

This rearrangement joins TRBV7-2 to TRBJ1-3; D uncertain. Germline V gene data show CDR1 as SGHTA and CDR2 as FQGNSA. V lost 1 base and J lost 8, with 15 bases in between. CDR3 length: 15 amino acids. CDR3 in amino acids: CASSLVMRTWDTIYF. The CDR3 DNA reads as TGTGCCAGCAGCTTAGTTATGAGGACTTGGGACACCATATATTTT.